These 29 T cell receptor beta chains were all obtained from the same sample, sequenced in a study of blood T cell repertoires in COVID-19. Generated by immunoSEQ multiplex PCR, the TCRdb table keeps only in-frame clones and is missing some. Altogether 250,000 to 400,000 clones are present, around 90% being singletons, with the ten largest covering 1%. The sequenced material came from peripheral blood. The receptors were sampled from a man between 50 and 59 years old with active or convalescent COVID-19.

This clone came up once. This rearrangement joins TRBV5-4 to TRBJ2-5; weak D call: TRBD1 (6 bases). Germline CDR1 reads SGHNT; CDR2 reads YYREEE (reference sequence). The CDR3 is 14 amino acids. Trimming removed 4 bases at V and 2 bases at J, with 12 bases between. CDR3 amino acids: CASSLGTSQETQYF. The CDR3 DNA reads TGTGCCAGCAGCCTGGGGACATCTCAAGAGACCCAGTACTTC. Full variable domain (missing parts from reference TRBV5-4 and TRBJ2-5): ETGVTQSPTHLIKTRGQQVTLRCSSQSGHNTVSWYQQALGQGPQFIFQYYREEENGRGNFPPRFSGLQFPNYSSELNVNALELDDSALYLCASSLGTSQETQYFGPGTRLLVL.

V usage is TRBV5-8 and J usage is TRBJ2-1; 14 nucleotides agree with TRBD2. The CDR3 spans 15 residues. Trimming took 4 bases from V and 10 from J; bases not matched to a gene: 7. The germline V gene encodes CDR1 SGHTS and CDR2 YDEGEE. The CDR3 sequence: CASSLRGLAGVEQFF. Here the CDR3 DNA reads TGTGCCAGCAGCCTAAGGGGACTAGCGGGAGTCGAGCAGTTCTTC.

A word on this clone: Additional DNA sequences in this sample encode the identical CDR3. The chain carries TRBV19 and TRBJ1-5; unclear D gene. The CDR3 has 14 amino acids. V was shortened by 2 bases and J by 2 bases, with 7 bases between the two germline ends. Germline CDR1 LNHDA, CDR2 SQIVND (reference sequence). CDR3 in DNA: TGTGCCAGTAGTATACTGGGAGGCAATCAGCCCCAGCATTTT. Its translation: CASSILGGNQPQHF.

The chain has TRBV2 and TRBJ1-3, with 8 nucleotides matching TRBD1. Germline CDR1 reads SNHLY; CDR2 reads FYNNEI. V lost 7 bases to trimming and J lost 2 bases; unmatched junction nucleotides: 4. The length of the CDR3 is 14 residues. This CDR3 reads CASMSGGPGNTIYF. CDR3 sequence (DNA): TGTGCCAGCATGTCAGGGGGCCCTGGAAACACCATATATTTT. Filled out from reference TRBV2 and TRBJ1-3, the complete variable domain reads EPEVTQTPSHQVTQMGQEVILRCVPISNHLYFYWYRQILGQKVEFLVSFYNNEISEKSEIFDDQFSVERPDGSNFTLKIRSTKLEDSAMYFCASMSGGPGNTIYFGEGSWLTVV.

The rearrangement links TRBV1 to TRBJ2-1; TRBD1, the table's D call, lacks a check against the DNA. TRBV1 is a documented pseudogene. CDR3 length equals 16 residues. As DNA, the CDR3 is TGCACCAGCAGCCACAACAGGGCACACTCCTACAATGAGCAGTTCTTC. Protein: CTSSHNRAHSYNEQFF.

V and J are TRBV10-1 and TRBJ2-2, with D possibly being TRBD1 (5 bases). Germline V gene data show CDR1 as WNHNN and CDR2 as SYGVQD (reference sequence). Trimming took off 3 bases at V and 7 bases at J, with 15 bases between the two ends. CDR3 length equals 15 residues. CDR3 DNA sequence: TGCGCCAGCAGTGAAATTGGTGGGGCCGGCGGGGAGCTGTTTTTT. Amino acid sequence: CASSEIGGAGGELFF.

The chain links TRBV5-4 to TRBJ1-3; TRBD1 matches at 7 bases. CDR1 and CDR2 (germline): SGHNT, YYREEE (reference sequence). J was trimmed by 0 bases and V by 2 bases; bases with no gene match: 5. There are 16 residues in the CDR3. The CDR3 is CASSFTGEGSGNTIYF. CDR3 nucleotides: TGTGCCAGCAGCTTTACAGGGGAAGGCTCTGGAAACACCATATATTTT.

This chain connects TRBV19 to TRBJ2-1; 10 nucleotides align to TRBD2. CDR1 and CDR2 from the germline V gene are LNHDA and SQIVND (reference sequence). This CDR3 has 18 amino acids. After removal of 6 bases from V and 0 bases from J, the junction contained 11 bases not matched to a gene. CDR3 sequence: CASRYVAGGLSSYNEQFF. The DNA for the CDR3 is TGTGCCAGTAGGTACGTAGCGGGGGGCCTGAGCTCCTACAATGAGCAGTTCTTC.

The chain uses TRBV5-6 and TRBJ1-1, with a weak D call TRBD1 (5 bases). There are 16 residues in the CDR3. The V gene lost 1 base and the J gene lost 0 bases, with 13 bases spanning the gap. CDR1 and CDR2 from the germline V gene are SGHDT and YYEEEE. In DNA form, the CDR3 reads TGTGCCAGCAGCTTGCTTGGGGCGAGGATGAACACTGAAGCTTTCTTT. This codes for CASSLLGARMNTEAFF.

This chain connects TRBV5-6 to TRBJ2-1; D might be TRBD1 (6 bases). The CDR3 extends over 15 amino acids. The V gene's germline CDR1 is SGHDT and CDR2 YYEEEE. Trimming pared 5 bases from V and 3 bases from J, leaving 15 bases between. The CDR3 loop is CASSFGQFLYNEQFF. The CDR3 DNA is TGTGCCAGCAGTTTCGGACAGTTCCTCTACAATGAGCAGTTCTTC.

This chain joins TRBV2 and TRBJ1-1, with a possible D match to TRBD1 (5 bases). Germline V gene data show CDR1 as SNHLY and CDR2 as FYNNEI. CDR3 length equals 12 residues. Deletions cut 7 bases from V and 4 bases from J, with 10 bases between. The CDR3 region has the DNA TGTGCCAGCAAACAGGTGAGCACTGAAGCTTTCTTT. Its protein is CASKQVSTEAFF.

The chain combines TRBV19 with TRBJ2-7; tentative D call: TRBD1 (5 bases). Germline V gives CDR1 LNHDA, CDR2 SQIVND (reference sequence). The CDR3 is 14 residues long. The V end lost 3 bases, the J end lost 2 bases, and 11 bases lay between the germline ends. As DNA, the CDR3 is TGTGCCAGTAGTATCGCGGCAGGGACCTACGAGCAGTACTTC. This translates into CASSIAAGTYEQYF.

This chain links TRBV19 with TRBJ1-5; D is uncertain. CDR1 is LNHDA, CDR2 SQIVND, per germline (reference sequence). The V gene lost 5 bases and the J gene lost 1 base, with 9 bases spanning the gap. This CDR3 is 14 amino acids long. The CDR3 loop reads CASSSQLSNQPQHF. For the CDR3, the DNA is TGTGCCAGTAGTTCCCAGTTAAGCAATCAGCCCCAGCATTTT.

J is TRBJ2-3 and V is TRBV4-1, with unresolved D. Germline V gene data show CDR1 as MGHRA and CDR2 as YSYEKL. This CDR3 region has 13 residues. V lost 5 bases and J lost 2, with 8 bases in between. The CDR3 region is CASSLQSTDTQYF. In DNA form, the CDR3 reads TGCGCCAGCAGCTTGCAGTCCACAGATACGCAGTATTTT.

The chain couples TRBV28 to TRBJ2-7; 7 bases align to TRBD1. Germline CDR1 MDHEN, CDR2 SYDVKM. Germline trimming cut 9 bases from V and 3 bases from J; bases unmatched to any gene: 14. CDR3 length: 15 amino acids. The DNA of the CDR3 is TGTGCCAGTAAGACATTCGACAGGGAAGGCTACGAGCAGTACTTC. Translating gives CASKTFDREGYEQYF.

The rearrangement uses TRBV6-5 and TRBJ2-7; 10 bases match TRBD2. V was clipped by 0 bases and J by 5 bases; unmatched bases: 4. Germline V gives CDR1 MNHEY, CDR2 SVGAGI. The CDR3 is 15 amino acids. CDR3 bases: TGTGCCAGCAGTTACTCCGGACTAGCGGTTGACGAGCAGTACTTC. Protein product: CASSYSGLAVDEQYF.

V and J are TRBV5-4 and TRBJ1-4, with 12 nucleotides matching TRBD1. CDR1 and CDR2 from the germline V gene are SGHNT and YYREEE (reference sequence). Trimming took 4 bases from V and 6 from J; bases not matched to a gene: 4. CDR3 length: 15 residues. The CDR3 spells CASSGGTGGDEKLFF. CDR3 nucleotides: TGTGCCAGCAGCGGAGGGACAGGGGGCGATGAAAAACTGTTTTTT.

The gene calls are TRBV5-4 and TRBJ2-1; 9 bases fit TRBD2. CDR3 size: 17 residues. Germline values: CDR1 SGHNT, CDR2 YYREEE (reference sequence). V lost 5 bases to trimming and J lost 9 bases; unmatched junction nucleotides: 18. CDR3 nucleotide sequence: TGTGCCAGCAGGATCGACTTAGCTAGCGGGATAGTCGGTGAGCAGTTCTTC. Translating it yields CASRIDLASGIVGEQFF.

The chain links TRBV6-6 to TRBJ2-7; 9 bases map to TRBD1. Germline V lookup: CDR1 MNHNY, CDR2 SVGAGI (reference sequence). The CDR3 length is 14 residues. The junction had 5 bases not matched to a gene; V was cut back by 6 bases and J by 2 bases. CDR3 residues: CASRATGGAYEQYF. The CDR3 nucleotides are TGTGCCAGCAGAGCGACAGGGGGGGCCTACGAGCAGTACTTC.

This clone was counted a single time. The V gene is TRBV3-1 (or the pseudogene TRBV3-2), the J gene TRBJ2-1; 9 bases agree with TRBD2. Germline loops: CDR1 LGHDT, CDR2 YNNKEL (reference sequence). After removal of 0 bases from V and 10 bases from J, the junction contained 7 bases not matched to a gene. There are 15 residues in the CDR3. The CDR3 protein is CASSQDTRLAGEQFF. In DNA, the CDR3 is TGTGCCAGCAGCCAAGATACTCGGCTAGCGGGAGAGCAGTTCTTC.

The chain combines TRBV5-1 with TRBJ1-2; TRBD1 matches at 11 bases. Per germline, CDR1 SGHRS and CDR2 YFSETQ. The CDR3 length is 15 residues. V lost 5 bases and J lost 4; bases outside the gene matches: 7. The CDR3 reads CASSSRTGGIYGYTF. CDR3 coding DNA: TGCGCCAGCAGTTCTCGGACAGGGGGCATCTATGGCTACACCTTC.

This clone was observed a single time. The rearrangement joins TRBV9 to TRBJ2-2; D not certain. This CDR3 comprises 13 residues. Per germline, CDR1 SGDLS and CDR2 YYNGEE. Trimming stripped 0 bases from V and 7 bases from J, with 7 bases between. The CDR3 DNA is TGTGCCAGCAGCGTAGTCGGTTACGGGGAGCTGTTTTTT. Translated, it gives CASSVVGYGELFF.

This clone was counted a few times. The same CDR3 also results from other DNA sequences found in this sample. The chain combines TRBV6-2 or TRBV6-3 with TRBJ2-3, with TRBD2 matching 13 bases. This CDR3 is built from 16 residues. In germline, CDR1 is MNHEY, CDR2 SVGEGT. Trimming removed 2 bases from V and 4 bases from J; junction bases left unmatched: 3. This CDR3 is CASSYGLAGDPDTQYF. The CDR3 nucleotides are TGTGCCAGCAGTTACGGACTAGCGGGGGACCCAGATACGCAGTATTTT.

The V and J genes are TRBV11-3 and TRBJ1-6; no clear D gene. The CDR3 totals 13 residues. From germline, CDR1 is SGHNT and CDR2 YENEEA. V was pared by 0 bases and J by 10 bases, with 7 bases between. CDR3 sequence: CASSLDLTSPLHF. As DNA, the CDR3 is TGTGCCAGCAGCTTAGATCTAACCTCACCCCTCCACTTT.

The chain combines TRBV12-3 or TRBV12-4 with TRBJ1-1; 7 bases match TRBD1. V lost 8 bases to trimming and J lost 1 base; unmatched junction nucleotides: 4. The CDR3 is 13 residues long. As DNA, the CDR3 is TGTGCCAGCGGACGGGACAGGAACACTGAAGCTTTCTTT. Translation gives CASGRDRNTEAFF.

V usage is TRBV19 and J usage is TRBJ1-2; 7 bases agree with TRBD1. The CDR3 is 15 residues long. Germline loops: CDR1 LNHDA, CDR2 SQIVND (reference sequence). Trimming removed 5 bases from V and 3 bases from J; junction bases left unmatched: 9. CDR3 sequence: CASSSTGRWDYGYTF. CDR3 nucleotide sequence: TGTGCCAGTAGTTCGACAGGGCGGTGGGACTATGGCTACACCTTC.

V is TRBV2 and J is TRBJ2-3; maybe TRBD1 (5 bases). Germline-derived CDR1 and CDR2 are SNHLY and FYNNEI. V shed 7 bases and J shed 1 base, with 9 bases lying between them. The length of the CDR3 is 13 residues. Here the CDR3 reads CASKLGGTDTQYF. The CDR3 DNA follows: TGTGCCAGCAAGTTAGGGGGCACAGATACGCAGTATTTT.

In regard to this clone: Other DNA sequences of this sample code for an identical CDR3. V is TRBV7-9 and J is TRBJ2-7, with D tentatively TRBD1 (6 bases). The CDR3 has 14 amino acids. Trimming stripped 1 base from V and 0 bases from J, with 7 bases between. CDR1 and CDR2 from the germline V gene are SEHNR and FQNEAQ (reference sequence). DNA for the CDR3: TGTGCCAGCAGCTTAGGGGGACACTCCTACGAGCAGTACTTC. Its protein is CASSLGGHSYEQYF.

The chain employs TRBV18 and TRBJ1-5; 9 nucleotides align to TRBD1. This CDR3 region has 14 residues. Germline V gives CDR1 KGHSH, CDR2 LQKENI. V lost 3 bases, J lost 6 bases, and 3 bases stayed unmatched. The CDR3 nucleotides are TGTGCCAGCTCACCCGGGACAGGGCTTCAGCCCCAGCATTTT. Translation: CASSPGTGLQPQHF.